Listed below are T cell receptor beta chains from one sample, sequenced in a study of CD8 T cells in ankylosing spondylitis. TCRdb used MiXCR to reprocess the 5' RACE reads, holding one entry per CDR3 protein. The top ten hold about 8.1% of the sample, which has some 52,000 distinct CDR3 sequences, 6.5% to 8% seen once. The sequencing input was blood, either unsorted or a sorted T cell fraction (not recorded which). These receptors were obtained from a female donor with ankylosing spondylitis or in good health (not recorded which). The CDR3 runs from the conserved cysteine through the conserved F or W. The order of the fields is D gene, CDR3 length, J gene, V gene, clone size, CDR3 DNA, CDR3 protein. The D gene is left open where the match is weak. Some rows mark clone size as missing; the rest say once, few, many or name a class of expanded clone.

D gene: .; CDR3 length: 12; J gene: TRBJ2-7; V gene: TRBV12-3/TRBV12-4; clone size: medium-sized; CDR3 DNA: TGTGCCAGCAGTTTGGTAATAAACGAGCAGTACTTC; CDR3 protein: CASSLVINEQYF
D gene: .; CDR3 length: 20; J gene: TRBJ2-2; V gene: TRBV5-1; clone size: many; CDR3 DNA: TGCGCCAGCAGCTTGGAGGCCATGCTAACTATGAACCTCAACACCGGGGAGCTGTTTTTT; CDR3 protein: CASSLEAMLTMNLNTGELFF
D gene: .; CDR3 length: 14; J gene: TRBJ2-3; V gene: TRBV7-2; clone size: .; CDR3 DNA: TGTGCCAGCAGTTTTTGGAAGGGCCAAGATACGCAGTATTTT; CDR3 protein: CASSFWKGQDTQYF
D gene: .; CDR3 length: 13; J gene: TRBJ2-5; V gene: TRBV7-6; clone size: many; CDR3 DNA: TGTGCCAGCAGCTTGGTCCAACTGGAGACCCAGTACTTC; CDR3 protein: CASSLVQLETQYF
D gene: .; CDR3 length: 15; J gene: TRBJ1-2; V gene: TRBV5-1; clone size: many; CDR3 DNA: TGCGCCAGCAGCTCCACGGGAGACCCTAACTATGGCTACACCTTC; CDR3 protein: CASSSTGDPNYGYTF
D gene: TRBD1; CDR3 length: 16; J gene: TRBJ2-2; V gene: TRBV5-1; clone size: many; CDR3 DNA: TGCGCCAGCAGGCCCGGGGACAGGGGGAACACCGGGGAGCTGTTTTTT; CDR3 protein: CASRPGDRGNTGELFF
D gene: .; CDR3 length: 12; J gene: TRBJ2-3; V gene: TRBV5-1; clone size: many; CDR3 DNA: TGCGCCAGCAGTTTGACCACAGATACGCAGTATTTT; CDR3 protein: CASSLTTDTQYF
D gene: .; CDR3 length: 11; J gene: TRBJ1-2; V gene: TRBV29-1; clone size: many; CDR3 DNA: TGCAGCGTCGAGGGACCAGATGGCTACACCTTC; CDR3 protein: CSVEGPDGYTF
D gene: .; CDR3 length: 13; J gene: TRBJ2-7; V gene: TRBV14; clone size: many; CDR3 DNA: TGTGCCAGCAGCCAAGCCCCTAGAGGCGAGCAGTACTTC; CDR3 protein: CASSQAPRGEQYF
D gene: TRBD1; CDR3 length: 13; J gene: TRBJ2-2; V gene: TRBV2; clone size: many; CDR3 DNA: TGTGCCAGCAAGGGACAGGGGACCGGGGAGCTGTTTTTT; CDR3 protein: CASKGQGTGELFF
D gene: .; CDR3 length: 14; J gene: TRBJ1-1; V gene: TRBV12-3/TRBV12-4; clone size: many; CDR3 DNA: TGTGCCAGCAGCTACGGGACTGTAGCCACTGAAGCTTTCTTT; CDR3 protein: CASSYGTVATEAFF
D gene: .; CDR3 length: 16; J gene: TRBJ1-2; V gene: TRBV5-1; clone size: .; CDR3 DNA: TGCGCCAGCAGCTCGTCCGGGACCAGGACTAACTATGGCTACACCTTC; CDR3 protein: CASSSSGTRTNYGYTF
D gene: .; CDR3 length: 15; J gene: TRBJ2-2; V gene: TRBV10-3; clone size: many; CDR3 DNA: TGTGCCATCAGTGCCGGGACCAAGAACACCGGGGAGCTGTTTTTT; CDR3 protein: CAISAGTKNTGELFF
D gene: .; CDR3 length: 11; J gene: TRBJ2-5; V gene: TRBV29-1; clone size: many; CDR3 DNA: TGCAGCGTGAGTACAGTGGAGACCCAGTACTTC; CDR3 protein: CSVSTVETQYF
D gene: TRBD1; CDR3 length: 12; J gene: TRBJ1-1; V gene: TRBV29-1; clone size: many; CDR3 DNA: TGCAGCGCAGTGACAGGGCTAGAATCGGCTTTCTTT; CDR3 protein: CSAVTGLESAFF
D gene: TRBD1; CDR3 length: 14; J gene: TRBJ2-3; V gene: TRBV18; clone size: .; CDR3 DNA: TGTGCCTGCTCCCAGGACAGGGTAGCAGATACGCAGTATTTT; CDR3 protein: CACSQDRVADTQYF
D gene: .; CDR3 length: 13; J gene: TRBJ1-6; V gene: TRBV12-3/TRBV12-4; clone size: .; CDR3 DNA: TGTGCCAGCACCCGGACAGAAAATTCACCCCTCCACTTT; CDR3 protein: CASTRTENSPLHF
D gene: TRBD2; CDR3 length: 16; J gene: TRBJ2-3; V gene: TRBV7-2; clone size: .; CDR3 DNA: TGTGCCAGCAGCGCCAGACTAGCGGGGGCGGTGGATACGCAGTATTTT; CDR3 protein: CASSARLAGAVDTQYF
D gene: .; CDR3 length: 14; J gene: TRBJ2-1; V gene: TRBV20-1; clone size: many; CDR3 DNA: TGCAGTGCTAGTTGGCAGGACTCCTACAATGAGCAGTTCTTC; CDR3 protein: CSASWQDSYNEQFF
D gene: .; CDR3 length: 15; J gene: TRBJ1-2; V gene: TRBV30; clone size: many; CDR3 DNA: TGTGCCTGGATTATACATGGTCAGGGGAACTATGGCTACACCTTC; CDR3 protein: CAWIIHGQGNYGYTF
D gene: .; CDR3 length: 15; J gene: TRBJ1-5; V gene: TRBV20-1; clone size: few; CDR3 DNA: TGCAGTGCTTTTTCTCTGGGGGATAGCAATCAGCCCCAGCATTTT; CDR3 protein: CSAFSLGDSNQPQHF
D gene: TRBD1; CDR3 length: 15; J gene: TRBJ1-2; V gene: TRBV7-9; clone size: few; CDR3 DNA: TGTGCCAGCAGCTTAGGACAGGGGGCCCTCTATGGCTACACCTTC; CDR3 protein: CASSLGQGALYGYTF
D gene: .; CDR3 length: 15; J gene: TRBJ2-2; V gene: TRBV2; clone size: few; CDR3 DNA: TGTGCCAGCATTAAATCCCAGGTCGGGACCGGGGAGCTGTTTTTT; CDR3 protein: CASIKSQVGTGELFF
D gene: .; CDR3 length: 14; J gene: TRBJ2-2; V gene: TRBV6-1; clone size: many; CDR3 DNA: TGTGCCAGCAAAGGACATGGTGGGACCGGGGAGCTGTTTTTT; CDR3 protein: CASKGHGGTGELFF
D gene: .; CDR3 length: 15; J gene: TRBJ2-7; V gene: TRBV5-1; clone size: many; CDR3 DNA: TGCGCCAGCAGCTCTAACAGGGGAGCGGGAAACGAGCAGTACTTC; CDR3 protein: CASSSNRGAGNEQYF
D gene: TRBD2; CDR3 length: 17; J gene: TRBJ2-5; V gene: TRBV7-8; clone size: few; CDR3 DNA: TGTGCCAGCAGCTCCCTACCCGATACTAGCGGTCAAGAGACCCAGTACTTC; CDR3 protein: CASSSLPDTSGQETQYF
D gene: .; CDR3 length: 12; J gene: TRBJ1-2; V gene: TRBV12-3/TRBV12-4; clone size: many; CDR3 DNA: TGTGCCAGCACCTACATGGCAGCGGGCTACACCTTC; CDR3 protein: CASTYMAAGYTF
D gene: .; CDR3 length: 14; J gene: TRBJ2-2; V gene: TRBV5-1; clone size: many; CDR3 DNA: TGCGCCAGCAGCTTGGGGTACGACACCGGGGAGCTGTTTTTT; CDR3 protein: CASSLGYDTGELFF
D gene: .; CDR3 length: 16; J gene: TRBJ1-1; V gene: TRBV4-1; clone size: many; CDR3 DNA: TGCGCCAGCAGCCAAGAGTCACGAACAGTAGTGTATGAAGCTTTCTTT; CDR3 protein: CASSQESRTVVYEAFF
D gene: TRBD2; CDR3 length: 14; J gene: TRBJ2-1; V gene: TRBV5-1; clone size: many; CDR3 DNA: TGCGCCAGCAGCCCCGGACTAGAATACAATGAGCAGTTCTTC; CDR3 protein: CASSPGLEYNEQFF
D gene: .; CDR3 length: 15; J gene: TRBJ2-1; V gene: TRBV29-1; clone size: few; CDR3 DNA: TGCAGCGTTGCCCTACAGGACCTCTCCTACAATGAGCAGTTCTTC; CDR3 protein: CSVALQDLSYNEQFF
D gene: .; CDR3 length: 13; J gene: TRBJ2-1; V gene: TRBV7-3; clone size: many; CDR3 DNA: TGTGCCAGCAGCTTAACCAGCTACAATGAGCAGTTCTTC; CDR3 protein: CASSLTSYNEQFF
D gene: .; CDR3 length: 14; J gene: TRBJ2-2; V gene: TRBV9; clone size: many; CDR3 DNA: TGTGCCAGCAGCGTATGGACGAACACCGGGGAGCTGTTTTTT; CDR3 protein: CASSVWTNTGELFF
D gene: .; CDR3 length: 10; J gene: TRBJ1-1; V gene: TRBV28; clone size: many; CDR3 DNA: TGTGCCAGCAGTTACACTGAAGCTTTCTTT; CDR3 protein: CASSYTEAFF
D gene: .; CDR3 length: 15; J gene: TRBJ1-4; V gene: TRBV5-1; clone size: many; CDR3 DNA: TGCGCCAGCAGCTTGGAGGGACGGAGGAACGAAAAACTGTTTTTT; CDR3 protein: CASSLEGRRNEKLFF
D gene: .; CDR3 length: 13; J gene: TRBJ2-3; V gene: TRBV2; clone size: many; CDR3 DNA: TGTGCCAGCTACGGACAAGGGAAAGATACGCAGTATTTT; CDR3 protein: CASYGQGKDTQYF
D gene: .; CDR3 length: 15; J gene: TRBJ1-4; V gene: TRBV7-9; clone size: few; CDR3 DNA: TGTGCCAGCAGCTCCCAATTGGGCAGGATTGAAAAACTGTTTTTT; CDR3 protein: CASSSQLGRIEKLFF
D gene: TRBD2; CDR3 length: 22; J gene: TRBJ2-1; V gene: TRBV6-2/TRBV6-3; clone size: many; CDR3 DNA: TGTGCCAGCAGTTACCCTGGACTAGCGGGGGGCCTTAAAACGAGCTCCTACAATGAGCAGTTCTTC; CDR3 protein: CASSYPGLAGGLKTSSYNEQFF
D gene: TRBD1; CDR3 length: 15; J gene: TRBJ1-1; V gene: TRBV5-1; clone size: many; CDR3 DNA: TGCGCCAGCAGCTTTTTGCAGGGGGCGAGGGCTGAAGCTTTCTTT; CDR3 protein: CASSFLQGARAEAFF
D gene: .; CDR3 length: 17; J gene: TRBJ1-3; V gene: TRBV2; clone size: many; CDR3 DNA: TGTGCCAGCAGTCAAGACCCCGGGGCTCTCTCTGGAAACACCATATATTTT; CDR3 protein: CASSQDPGALSGNTIYF
D gene: .; CDR3 length: 11; J gene: TRBJ2-5; V gene: TRBV2; clone size: many; CDR3 DNA: TGTGCCAGCAGTGAACGGTGGACCCAGTACTTC; CDR3 protein: CASSERWTQYF
D gene: .; CDR3 length: 13; J gene: TRBJ1-1; V gene: TRBV3-1; clone size: few; CDR3 DNA: TGTGCCAGCAGCTCCAAACAGAACACTGAAGCTTTCTTT; CDR3 protein: CASSSKQNTEAFF
D gene: TRBD1; CDR3 length: 15; J gene: TRBJ1-5; V gene: TRBV10-3; clone size: .; CDR3 DNA: TGTGCCATCAGTGAGACGGACAGGGGGTTGCAGCCCCAGCATTTT; CDR3 protein: CAISETDRGLQPQHF
D gene: .; CDR3 length: 17; J gene: TRBJ1-5; V gene: TRBV12-3/TRBV12-4; clone size: medium-sized; CDR3 DNA: TGTGCCAGCAGCCCCAATATGGCTATCGGCAGCAATCAGCCCCAGCATTTT; CDR3 protein: CASSPNMAIGSNQPQHF
D gene: .; CDR3 length: 10; J gene: TRBJ1-5; V gene: TRBV20-1; clone size: many; CDR3 DNA: TGCAGGGAGTATCATCAGCCCCAGCATTTT; CDR3 protein: CREYHQPQHF
D gene: .; CDR3 length: 17; J gene: TRBJ2-5; V gene: TRBV5-5; clone size: many; CDR3 DNA: TGTGCCAGCAGCTTGGTTGGCCTCCGGGATCCCGAAGAGACCCAGTACTTC; CDR3 protein: CASSLVGLRDPEETQYF
D gene: .; CDR3 length: 13; J gene: TRBJ1-1; V gene: TRBV5-1; clone size: .; CDR3 DNA: TGCGCCAGCAGCTTTGAAGGGGCAGATGAAGCTTTCTTT; CDR3 protein: CASSFEGADEAFF